These T cell receptor beta chains were read from a single sample in a study of blood T cell repertoires in COVID-19. TCRdb's table, derived via immunoSEQ multiplex PCR, lists solely in-frame clones and lacks some. The data contain roughly 250,000 clones, about 90% of them singletons. Sequencing was performed on peripheral blood. Receptors originate from a person under 35 with COVID-19, enrolled during active disease. Each CDR3 is given with its conserved first and last residue. The D gene is left open where the match is weak. The size entry is marked missing in some rows and otherwise reads once, few, many or a size class.

clone_size: .
v_call: TRBV6-5
j_call: TRBJ1-4
d_call: TRBD1
cdr3_nt: TGTGCCAGCAGCCCGGGACAGGGCTTTGAAAAACTGTTTTTT
cdr3_aa: CASSPGQGFEKLFF

clone_size: .
v_call: TRBV5-5
j_call: TRBJ1-4
d_call: .
cdr3_nt: TGTGCCAGCAGCCCCGGGGCAACTAATGAAAAACTGTTTTTT
cdr3_aa: CASSPGATNEKLFF

clone_size: .
v_call: TRBV9
j_call: TRBJ2-2
d_call: .
cdr3_nt: TGTGCCAGCAGCCCTCCGCAGGGTTCCGGGGAGCTGTTTTTT
cdr3_aa: CASSPPQGSGELFF

clone_size: .
v_call: TRBV7-2
j_call: TRBJ1-6
d_call: .
cdr3_nt: TGTGCCAGCAGCGTCTACAGGGACGGTAATTCACCCCTCCACTTT
cdr3_aa: CASSVYRDGNSPLHF

clone_size: .
v_call: TRBV30
j_call: TRBJ2-3
d_call: TRBD2
cdr3_nt: TGTGCCTGGAGTGAGGGCGGGAGACCAGATACGCAGTATTTT
cdr3_aa: CAWSEGGRPDTQYF

clone_size: .
v_call: TRBV23-1
j_call: TRBJ2-1
d_call: TRBD2
cdr3_nt: TGCGCCAGCAGTCAATGGGGACTAGCGGACGAAGTGGGGGCCGGTGAGCAGTTCTTC
cdr3_aa: CASSQWGLADEVGAGEQFF

clone_size: .
v_call: TRBV30
j_call: TRBJ2-5
d_call: TRBD1
cdr3_nt: TGTGCCTGGAGTGTAGGGACAGGGTCGTCCGAGACCCAGTACTTC
cdr3_aa: CAWSVGTGSSETQYF

clone_size: .
v_call: TRBV5-1
j_call: TRBJ2-7
d_call: .
cdr3_nt: TGCGCCAGCAGCCCGGGCGATCGGGAGTACGTTTACGAGCAGTACTTC
cdr3_aa: CASSPGDREYVYEQYF

clone_size: .
v_call: TRBV29-1
j_call: TRBJ2-2
d_call: .
cdr3_nt: TGCAGCGTTGACACTAACACCGGGGAGCTGTTTTTT
cdr3_aa: CSVDTNTGELFF

clone_size: .
v_call: TRBV27
j_call: TRBJ1-2
d_call: .
cdr3_nt: TGTGCCAGCAGTACCGGGTATGGCTACACCTTC
cdr3_aa: CASSTGYGYTF

clone_size: .
v_call: TRBV7-8
j_call: TRBJ2-3
d_call: .
cdr3_nt: TGTGCCAGCAGCTTGGGGGACTTGAGAGATACGCAGTATTTT
cdr3_aa: CASSLGDLRDTQYF

clone_size: .
v_call: TRBV15
j_call: TRBJ1-6
d_call: .
cdr3_nt: TGTGCCACCAGCCCCGGAGGCAATTCACCCCTCCACTTT
cdr3_aa: CATSPGGNSPLHF

clone_size: .
v_call: TRBV12-3/TRBV12-4
j_call: TRBJ1-5
d_call: TRBD1
cdr3_nt: TGTGCCAGCCAGAGACAGGGGGTCCAGCCCCAGCATTTT
cdr3_aa: CASQRQGVQPQHF

clone_size: .
v_call: TRBV7-9
j_call: TRBJ2-2
d_call: TRBD1
cdr3_nt: TGTGCCAGCAGCTCTGTCGACAGGGGGGACACCGGGGAGCTGTTTTTT
cdr3_aa: CASSSVDRGDTGELFF

clone_size: .
v_call: TRBV2
j_call: TRBJ1-6
d_call: .
cdr3_nt: TGTGCCAGCAGTGACAGGCAGGGGAATTCACCCCTCCACTTT
cdr3_aa: CASSDRQGNSPLHF

clone_size: .
v_call: TRBV9
j_call: TRBJ2-3
d_call: TRBD1
cdr3_nt: TGTGCCAGCAGCGCGCGGGGACAGGGGGCGAAAGATACGCAGTATTTT
cdr3_aa: CASSARGQGAKDTQYF

clone_size: .
v_call: TRBV6-1
j_call: TRBJ2-7
d_call: TRBD1
cdr3_nt: TGTGCCAGCAGTGAAGCAGTCGGGACAGGGGGCGACGAGCAGTACTTC
cdr3_aa: CASSEAVGTGGDEQYF

clone_size: once
v_call: TRBV7-2
j_call: TRBJ2-5
d_call: TRBD2
cdr3_nt: TGTGCCAGCAGCTCTGGACTAGCGACGGAGACCCAGTACTTC
cdr3_aa: CASSSGLATETQYF

clone_size: .
v_call: TRBV28
j_call: TRBJ1-2
d_call: TRBD1
cdr3_nt: TGTGCCAGCAGTGGGACAGGGGACTATGGCTACACCTTC
cdr3_aa: CASSGTGDYGYTF

clone_size: .
v_call: TRBV5-8
j_call: TRBJ2-5
d_call: TRBD1
cdr3_nt: TGTGCCAGCAGCCCGGAGGGGACAGGGGAAGAGACCCAGTACTTC
cdr3_aa: CASSPEGTGEETQYF

clone_size: .
v_call: TRBV24-1
j_call: TRBJ2-1
d_call: TRBD2
cdr3_nt: TGTGCCACCAGTGCGGCCCCAGGAGGACGGGAGGACTACAATGAGCAGTTCTTC
cdr3_aa: CATSAAPGGREDYNEQFF

clone_size: .
v_call: TRBV7-2
j_call: TRBJ2-7
d_call: TRBD2
cdr3_nt: TGTGCCAGCAGCTTAGTGGGGGGGTTGGAGCAGTACTTC
cdr3_aa: CASSLVGGLEQYF

clone_size: .
v_call: TRBV27
j_call: TRBJ2-7
d_call: TRBD1
cdr3_nt: TGTGCCAGCAAACCGGGACAGGGAGGATACGAGCAGTACTTC
cdr3_aa: CASKPGQGGYEQYF

clone_size: .
v_call: TRBV4-3
j_call: TRBJ2-7
d_call: .
cdr3_nt: TGCGCCAGCAGCCAAAATTTGTGGGGAGACTACGAGCAGTACTTC
cdr3_aa: CASSQNLWGDYEQYF

clone_size: .
v_call: TRBV11-2
j_call: TRBJ2-7
d_call: TRBD1
cdr3_nt: TGTGCCAGCAGCTTAGGTGGCCGACAGGGTCACGAGCAGTACTTC
cdr3_aa: CASSLGGRQGHEQYF

clone_size: .
v_call: TRBV27
j_call: TRBJ2-1
d_call: .
cdr3_nt: TGTGCCAGCAGTCCGGCGGGACGTTTTGTGGATGAGCAGTTCTTC
cdr3_aa: CASSPAGRFVDEQFF

clone_size: .
v_call: TRBV5-6
j_call: TRBJ1-6
d_call: TRBD1
cdr3_nt: TGTGCCAGCAGCCGAGGGACAGAAGAGAATTCACCCCTCCACTTT
cdr3_aa: CASSRGTEENSPLHF

clone_size: .
v_call: TRBV6-2/TRBV6-3
j_call: TRBJ2-7
d_call: .
cdr3_nt: TGTGCCAGCAGTACCCGGGTCGGGTCCTACGAGCAGTACTTC
cdr3_aa: CASSTRVGSYEQYF

clone_size: once
v_call: TRBV4-1
j_call: TRBJ2-7
d_call: .
cdr3_nt: TGCGCCAGTAGGACAGCTCATGGGGCGACCTACGAGCAGTACTTC
cdr3_aa: CASRTAHGATYEQYF

clone_size: few
v_call: TRBV3-1/TRBV3-2
j_call: TRBJ1-2
d_call: .
cdr3_nt: TGTGCCAGCAGCCAGCGGGGCGGTAACTATGGCTACACCTTC
cdr3_aa: CASSQRGGNYGYTF

clone_size: .
v_call: TRBV7-2
j_call: TRBJ1-2
d_call: TRBD1
cdr3_nt: TGTGCCAGCAACGACAGGGGCTATGGCTACACCTTC
cdr3_aa: CASNDRGYGYTF

clone_size: once
v_call: TRBV21-1
j_call: TRBJ2-5
d_call: .
cdr3_nt: TGTGCCAGCAGCAAAGATAGAACCTGGTACCAAGAGACCCAGTACTTC
cdr3_aa: CASSKDRTWYQETQYF

clone_size: .
v_call: TRBV27
j_call: TRBJ1-2
d_call: TRBD1
cdr3_nt: TGTGCCAGCAGTTTAGGGACAGGCGGTGGCTACACCTTC
cdr3_aa: CASSLGTGGGYTF

clone_size: .
v_call: TRBV4-2
j_call: TRBJ2-3
d_call: .
cdr3_nt: TGTGCCAGCAACAGCGGACAGAGCACAGATACGCAGTATTTT
cdr3_aa: CASNSGQSTDTQYF

clone_size: .
v_call: TRBV6-2/TRBV6-3
j_call: TRBJ1-5
d_call: .
cdr3_nt: TGTGCCAGCAGTAAACCTCCAGGGAATCAGCCCCAGCATTTT
cdr3_aa: CASSKPPGNQPQHF

clone_size: .
v_call: TRBV29-1
j_call: TRBJ2-1
d_call: .
cdr3_nt: TGCAGCGTTCCTCGGGGGTCCTACAATGAGCAGTTCTTC
cdr3_aa: CSVPRGSYNEQFF

clone_size: .
v_call: TRBV7-9
j_call: TRBJ2-7
d_call: TRBD1
cdr3_nt: TGTGCCAGCAGTTCCGGGACAGGCATCTCCTACGAGCAGTACTTC
cdr3_aa: CASSSGTGISYEQYF

clone_size: .
v_call: TRBV27
j_call: TRBJ2-1
d_call: .
cdr3_nt: TGTGCCAGCAGTTCCCATGCGGGGGCACCCCAGAAGCAGTTCTTC
cdr3_aa: CASSSHAGAPQKQFF

clone_size: .
v_call: TRBV11-2
j_call: TRBJ1-3
d_call: .
cdr3_nt: TGTGCCAGCAGCTCAATCGAGTGGGTGCAGGTCTCTGGAAACACCATATATTTT
cdr3_aa: CASSSIEWVQVSGNTIYF

clone_size: .
v_call: TRBV4-3
j_call: TRBJ2-5
d_call: .
cdr3_nt: TGCGCCAGCAGCCAAGGAGAGGGGGGGACGGAGACCCAGTACTTC
cdr3_aa: CASSQGEGGTETQYF

clone_size: .
v_call: TRBV7-9
j_call: TRBJ1-3
d_call: .
cdr3_nt: TGTGCCAGCAGCTTGGGGGGTGGAAACACCATATATTTT
cdr3_aa: CASSLGGGNTIYF

clone_size: .
v_call: TRBV4-3
j_call: TRBJ1-4
d_call: .
cdr3_nt: TGCGCCAGCAGCCAAGGGCTCTGGGGCGATGAAAAACTGTTTTTT
cdr3_aa: CASSQGLWGDEKLFF

clone_size: .
v_call: TRBV28
j_call: TRBJ2-5
d_call: TRBD2
cdr3_nt: TGTGCCAGCAGACTCATGGGACTAGCCCAAGAGACCCAGTACTTC
cdr3_aa: CASRLMGLAQETQYF

clone_size: .
v_call: TRBV27
j_call: TRBJ1-5
d_call: TRBD1
cdr3_nt: TGTGCCAGCAGTAGATTCGGGGGACAGTATAGCAATCAGCCCCAGCATTTT
cdr3_aa: CASSRFGGQYSNQPQHF

clone_size: .
v_call: TRBV4-1
j_call: TRBJ1-6
d_call: .
cdr3_nt: TGCGCCAGCAGCCCTCTCGAGGGCCTTAATTCACCCCTCCACTTT
cdr3_aa: CASSPLEGLNSPLHF

clone_size: few
v_call: TRBV28
j_call: TRBJ1-2
d_call: .
cdr3_nt: TGTGCCACGCGTACTGTCCGGGACACCAAACGGGATGGCTACACCTTC
cdr3_aa: CATRTVRDTKRDGYTF

clone_size: .
v_call: TRBV5-1
j_call: TRBJ2-7
d_call: .
cdr3_nt: TGCGCCAGCAGCCGGTCGGGTGTCCCCTTGGAGCAGTACTTC
cdr3_aa: CASSRSGVPLEQYF

clone_size: once
v_call: TRBV15
j_call: TRBJ1-4
d_call: TRBD1
cdr3_nt: TGTGCCACCAGCTTCCGACAGGGAACTAATGAAAAACTGTTTTTT
cdr3_aa: CATSFRQGTNEKLFF

clone_size: .
v_call: TRBV30
j_call: TRBJ1-5
d_call: .
cdr3_nt: TGTGCCTGGAGTGACGGGGATCGTCAGCCCCAGCATTTT
cdr3_aa: CAWSDGDRQPQHF

clone_size: .
v_call: TRBV6-5
j_call: TRBJ1-1
d_call: TRBD1
cdr3_nt: TGTGCCAGCAGTTCCCAAGGGACAGCAAACACTGAAGCTTTCTTT
cdr3_aa: CASSSQGTANTEAFF

clone_size: .
v_call: TRBV7-9
j_call: TRBJ1-2
d_call: TRBD1
cdr3_nt: TGTGCCAGCAGCGAACAGGGCGGGACAGAATATGGCTACACCTTC
cdr3_aa: CASSEQGGTEYGYTF

clone_size: few
v_call: TRBV7-9
j_call: TRBJ2-1
d_call: .
cdr3_nt: TGTGCCAGCAGCACAGGGGGGGGGAACAATGAGCAGTTCTTC
cdr3_aa: CASSTGGGNNEQFF

clone_size: .
v_call: TRBV24-1
j_call: TRBJ1-5
d_call: .
cdr3_nt: TGTGCCCCCCGGGGCTCGGGGGAACAGCCCCAGCATTTT
cdr3_aa: CAPRGSGEQPQHF

clone_size: .
v_call: TRBV27
j_call: TRBJ2-1
d_call: TRBD2
cdr3_nt: TGTGCCAGCAGTTTGAGGGGAGGGTCCTACAATGAGCAGTTCTTC
cdr3_aa: CASSLRGGSYNEQFF

clone_size: .
v_call: TRBV7-8
j_call: TRBJ2-3
d_call: .
cdr3_nt: TGTGCCAGCAGCTTAGGGGCTACAGATACGCAGTATTTT
cdr3_aa: CASSLGATDTQYF

clone_size: few
v_call: TRBV27
j_call: TRBJ2-5
d_call: .
cdr3_nt: TGTGCCAGCAGTTTCCAGGGGACCAAAGAGACCCAGTACTTC
cdr3_aa: CASSFQGTKETQYF

clone_size: once
v_call: TRBV19
j_call: TRBJ2-5
d_call: .
cdr3_nt: TGTGCCAGTAGTATCGGGGGGCTGGAGACCCAGTACTTC
cdr3_aa: CASSIGGLETQYF

clone_size: .
v_call: TRBV4-1
j_call: TRBJ2-7
d_call: TRBD2
cdr3_nt: TGCGCCAGCAGCCAAGCGGGAGGGCGGTACGAGCAGTACTTC
cdr3_aa: CASSQAGGRYEQYF

clone_size: .
v_call: TRBV19
j_call: TRBJ2-7
d_call: TRBD2
cdr3_nt: TGTGCCAGTAGTATAGTCGGGGCTAGCGGGAGCTACGAGCAGTACTTC
cdr3_aa: CASSIVGASGSYEQYF